A selection of T cell receptor beta chains follows, all from one sample in a study of beta chain features in type 1 diabetes. Sequencing used immunoSEQ multiplex PCR; TCRdb keeps in-frame clones, though not all of them. The sample shows around 690,000 clones, around 12% of them seen only once. The sample comprised naive CD4+ T cells from blood. These receptors were taken from a man aged 25-45 years with type 1 diabetes. Each CDR3 is given with its conserved first and last residue. A D gene is named only where the DNA matches it firmly. Size is omitted from some rows. Given values are once, few, many or a class for expanded clones.

v_call: TRBV27; j_call: TRBJ1-5; clone_size: few; cdr3_length: 15; d_call: .; cdr3_nt: TGTGCCAGCGGCAATCCTGGACGGATCAATCAGCCCCAGCATTTT; cdr3_aa: CASGNPGRINQPQHF
v_call: TRBV11-2; j_call: TRBJ2-5; clone_size: .; cdr3_length: 13; d_call: .; cdr3_nt: TGTGCCAGCAGCTTAAGGGACCTAGGGACCCAGTACTTC; cdr3_aa: CASSLRDLGTQYF
v_call: TRBV28; j_call: TRBJ2-5; clone_size: few; cdr3_length: 15; d_call: .; cdr3_nt: TGTGCCAGCAGTCGAAGGTCGGCAGTGCAAGAGACCCAGTACTTC; cdr3_aa: CASSRRSAVQETQYF
v_call: TRBV29-1; j_call: TRBJ1-4; clone_size: few; cdr3_length: 14; d_call: .; cdr3_nt: TGCAGCGTTGTAGGGGCAAGGGTTGGTGAAAAACTGTTTTTT; cdr3_aa: CSVVGARVGEKLFF
v_call: TRBV5-1; j_call: TRBJ2-3; clone_size: few; cdr3_length: 16; d_call: TRBD1; cdr3_nt: TGCGCCAGCAGCACAGACCCGGGACAGGGCACAGATACGCAGTATTTT; cdr3_aa: CASSTDPGQGTDTQYF
v_call: TRBV9; j_call: TRBJ1-2; clone_size: few; cdr3_length: 17; d_call: .; cdr3_nt: TGTGCCAGCAGCGTTTTAGGCAGGGTTGGGTCTAACTATGGCTACACCTTC; cdr3_aa: CASSVLGRVGSNYGYTF
v_call: TRBV7-2; j_call: TRBJ2-1; clone_size: few; cdr3_length: 15; d_call: .; cdr3_nt: TGTGCCAGCAGCTCGACAGCCATGATCGGCAATGAGCAGTTCTTC; cdr3_aa: CASSSTAMIGNEQFF
v_call: TRBV28; j_call: TRBJ1-2; clone_size: few; cdr3_length: 12; d_call: .; cdr3_nt: TGTGCCAGCAGCGGCAGGCCGAATGGCTACACCTTC; cdr3_aa: CASSGRPNGYTF
v_call: TRBV5-1; j_call: TRBJ2-5; clone_size: .; cdr3_length: 15; d_call: TRBD1; cdr3_nt: TGCGCCAGCAGCTTGGTCGGGACAGCCCAAGAGACCCAGTACTTC; cdr3_aa: CASSLVGTAQETQYF
v_call: TRBV6-6; j_call: TRBJ1-2; clone_size: few; cdr3_length: 12; d_call: .; cdr3_nt: TGTGCCAGCAGCACCGACCCGTTTATATTTGCCTTC; cdr3_aa: CASSTDPFIFAF
v_call: TRBV6-6; j_call: TRBJ2-2; clone_size: few; cdr3_length: 14; d_call: .; cdr3_nt: TGTGCCAGCAGTTTTCGGGGATTCACCGGGGAGCTGTTTTTT; cdr3_aa: CASSFRGFTGELFF
v_call: TRBV9; j_call: TRBJ1-2; clone_size: few; cdr3_length: 15; d_call: TRBD1; cdr3_nt: TGTGCCAGCAGCCGGACCGTACAGGGGGCCCGGGGCTACACCTTC; cdr3_aa: CASSRTVQGARGYTF
v_call: TRBV2; j_call: TRBJ2-5; clone_size: few; cdr3_length: 12; d_call: .; cdr3_nt: TGTGCCAGCAGTGACACCGAAGAGACCCAGTACTTC; cdr3_aa: CASSDTEETQYF
v_call: TRBV27; j_call: TRBJ2-5; clone_size: few; cdr3_length: 15; d_call: .; cdr3_nt: TGTGCCAGCAGTTCGCCGACAACTAATGGAAAGACCCAGTACTTC; cdr3_aa: CASSSPTTNGKTQYF
v_call: TRBV7-2; j_call: TRBJ2-5; clone_size: .; cdr3_length: 16; d_call: TRBD2; cdr3_nt: TGTGCCAGCAGCTTAGTAGGTTCTAGCGGGGAAGAGACCCAGTACTTC; cdr3_aa: CASSLVGSSGEETQYF
v_call: TRBV7-3; j_call: TRBJ2-3; clone_size: few; cdr3_length: 14; d_call: TRBD2; cdr3_nt: TGTGCCAGCAGCTTGCTAGCGGGGTCAGATACGCAGTATTTT; cdr3_aa: CASSLLAGSDTQYF
v_call: TRBV29-1; j_call: TRBJ1-2; clone_size: few; cdr3_length: 14; d_call: TRBD1; cdr3_nt: TGCAGCGTAGCCGGGACAGGGGAAAACTATGGCTACACCTTC; cdr3_aa: CSVAGTGENYGYTF
v_call: TRBV5-4; j_call: TRBJ2-7; clone_size: .; cdr3_length: 14; d_call: .; cdr3_nt: TGTGCCAGCAGCTTGGAAAGGGATTGGGGCGAGCAGTACTTC; cdr3_aa: CASSLERDWGEQYF
v_call: TRBV5-4; j_call: TRBJ2-1; clone_size: few; cdr3_length: 15; d_call: .; cdr3_nt: TGTGCCAGCAGCTTGGCCGGGTTAGCGTGGGATGAGCAGTTCTTC; cdr3_aa: CASSLAGLAWDEQFF
v_call: TRBV9; j_call: TRBJ1-5; clone_size: .; cdr3_length: 16; d_call: .; cdr3_nt: TGTGCCAGCAGCGTCGGCCCGGGCCCTGGCAATCAGCCCCAGCATTTT; cdr3_aa: CASSVGPGPGNQPQHF
v_call: TRBV7-8; j_call: TRBJ1-3; clone_size: .; cdr3_length: 15; d_call: .; cdr3_nt: TGTGCCAGCAGCTTAGTCAGGTTGGGCGGAAACACCATATATTTT; cdr3_aa: CASSLVRLGGNTIYF
v_call: TRBV4-3; j_call: TRBJ2-2; clone_size: few; cdr3_length: 14; d_call: .; cdr3_nt: TGCGCCAGCAGCCCCCGGGCAGGGGCCGGGGAGCTGTTTTTT; cdr3_aa: CASSPRAGAGELFF
v_call: TRBV7-2; j_call: TRBJ2-7; clone_size: .; cdr3_length: 15; d_call: TRBD1; cdr3_nt: TGTGCCAGCAGCTTAGGGACAGGGATACCCTACGAGCAGTACTTC; cdr3_aa: CASSLGTGIPYEQYF
v_call: TRBV10-2; j_call: TRBJ2-5; clone_size: .; cdr3_length: 12; d_call: TRBD2; cdr3_nt: TGCGCCAGCAGTAGCGGGGGAACGACCCAGTACTTC; cdr3_aa: CASSSGGTTQYF
v_call: TRBV27; j_call: TRBJ2-3; clone_size: few; cdr3_length: 15; d_call: TRBD2; cdr3_nt: TGTGCCAGCAGTTTACCTAGCGGGGGGCGGGATACGCAGTATTTT; cdr3_aa: CASSLPSGGRDTQYF
v_call: TRBV2; j_call: TRBJ2-3; clone_size: few; cdr3_length: 17; d_call: .; cdr3_nt: TGTGCCAGCAGTGGAGGGATGGGGGAAGAGGGCACAGATACGCAGTATTTT; cdr3_aa: CASSGGMGEEGTDTQYF
v_call: TRBV25-1; j_call: TRBJ1-1; clone_size: few; cdr3_length: 15; d_call: .; cdr3_nt: TGTGCCAGCAGTGACCCGGGACGGCTGTTCACTGAAGCTTTCTTT; cdr3_aa: CASSDPGRLFTEAFF
v_call: TRBV29-1; j_call: TRBJ2-7; clone_size: .; cdr3_length: 14; d_call: TRBD2; cdr3_nt: TGCAGCGTCGGCCGGACTAGCGGGAGTCACGAGCAGTACTTC; cdr3_aa: CSVGRTSGSHEQYF
v_call: TRBV7-2; j_call: TRBJ2-3; clone_size: few; cdr3_length: 13; d_call: .; cdr3_nt: TGTGCCAGCAGCTGGCAAGGCACAGATACGCAGTATTTT; cdr3_aa: CASSWQGTDTQYF
v_call: TRBV30; j_call: TRBJ1-2; clone_size: few; cdr3_length: 13; d_call: .; cdr3_nt: TGTGCCTGGACGATAGGGTGGGGCTATGGCTACACCTTC; cdr3_aa: CAWTIGWGYGYTF
v_call: TRBV28; j_call: TRBJ1-5; clone_size: few; cdr3_length: 16; d_call: .; cdr3_nt: TGTGCCAGCAGCCTCGAGACAGCATATAGCAATCAGCCCCAGCATTTT; cdr3_aa: CASSLETAYSNQPQHF
v_call: TRBV7-2; j_call: TRBJ1-1; clone_size: few; cdr3_length: 15; d_call: .; cdr3_nt: TGTGCCAGCAGCTTGGCCGGAGTGCCGAACGCTGAAGCTTTCTTT; cdr3_aa: CASSLAGVPNAEAFF
v_call: TRBV27; j_call: TRBJ1-5; clone_size: .; cdr3_length: 15; d_call: .; cdr3_nt: TGTGCCAGCAGTTTATGGAGCAATAGCAATCAGCCCCAGCATTTT; cdr3_aa: CASSLWSNSNQPQHF
v_call: TRBV2; j_call: TRBJ2-7; clone_size: few; cdr3_length: 18; d_call: TRBD2; cdr3_nt: TGTGCCAGCAGTGAAGGGGCGGGACTAGCCAGGACCTCCTACGAGCAGTACTTC; cdr3_aa: CASSEGAGLARTSYEQYF
v_call: TRBV5-1; j_call: TRBJ2-1; clone_size: few; cdr3_length: 14; d_call: .; cdr3_nt: TGCGCCAGCAGCTTGGGAGGACGGCTCAATGAGCAGTTCTTC; cdr3_aa: CASSLGGRLNEQFF
v_call: TRBV28; j_call: TRBJ1-5; clone_size: few; cdr3_length: 13; d_call: .; cdr3_nt: TGTGCCAGCAGGACCCAGAGGAATCAGCCCCAGCATTTT; cdr3_aa: CASRTQRNQPQHF
v_call: TRBV27; j_call: TRBJ2-5; clone_size: .; cdr3_length: 11; d_call: .; cdr3_nt: TGTGCCAGCAGCCCCGGCGGGACCCAGTACTTC; cdr3_aa: CASSPGGTQYF
v_call: TRBV27; j_call: TRBJ1-5; clone_size: few; cdr3_length: 15; d_call: TRBD1; cdr3_nt: TGTGCCAGCAAAGGGACAGAGGGGACTTATCAGCCCCAGCATTTT; cdr3_aa: CASKGTEGTYQPQHF
v_call: TRBV7-9; j_call: TRBJ2-3; clone_size: .; cdr3_length: 16; d_call: .; cdr3_nt: TGTGCCAGCAGCTTAGATGTCGGTTCTAGCACAGATACGCAGTATTTT; cdr3_aa: CASSLDVGSSTDTQYF
v_call: TRBV4-3; j_call: TRBJ2-3; clone_size: .; cdr3_length: 16; d_call: .; cdr3_nt: TGCGCCAGCAGCCCGGCGTGGGGAGAAAGCACAGATACGCAGTATTTT; cdr3_aa: CASSPAWGESTDTQYF
v_call: TRBV19; j_call: TRBJ1-5; clone_size: .; cdr3_length: 12; d_call: .; cdr3_nt: TGTGCCAGTAGTCTACAGGGCCAGCCCCAGCATTTT; cdr3_aa: CASSLQGQPQHF
v_call: TRBV7-2; j_call: TRBJ2-3; clone_size: .; cdr3_length: 15; d_call: .; cdr3_nt: TGTGCCAGCAGCCCGGGCCCAAACCTTCCAGATACGCAGTATTTT; cdr3_aa: CASSPGPNLPDTQYF
v_call: TRBV6-5; j_call: TRBJ1-5; clone_size: few; cdr3_length: 14; d_call: .; cdr3_nt: TGTGCCAGCAGTAACCACAGTCGCAATCAGCCCCAGCATTTT; cdr3_aa: CASSNHSRNQPQHF
v_call: TRBV9; j_call: TRBJ1-6; clone_size: .; cdr3_length: 13; d_call: .; cdr3_nt: TGTGCCAGCAGCGTAGAGGCTGGGTCACCCCTCCACTTT; cdr3_aa: CASSVEAGSPLHF
v_call: TRBV2; j_call: TRBJ1-6; clone_size: few; cdr3_length: 16; d_call: .; cdr3_nt: TGTGCCAGCAGTGAAGCGGGGAGCTCCTATAATTCACCCCTCCACTTT; cdr3_aa: CASSEAGSSYNSPLHF
v_call: TRBV6-1; j_call: TRBJ2-3; clone_size: few; cdr3_length: 14; d_call: TRBD1; cdr3_nt: TGTGCCACAAACCGGGACAGGGGTACCGATACGCAGTATTTT; cdr3_aa: CATNRDRGTDTQYF
v_call: TRBV5-1; j_call: TRBJ1-1; clone_size: .; cdr3_length: 14; d_call: .; cdr3_nt: TGCGCCAGCAGCTTGCTGTCGCTGAACACTGAAGCTTTCTTT; cdr3_aa: CASSLLSLNTEAFF
v_call: TRBV4-2; j_call: TRBJ2-1; clone_size: .; cdr3_length: 17; d_call: .; cdr3_nt: TGTGCCAGCAGCCAAGATCCAACAAGACTGGAGTACAATGAGCAGTTCTTC; cdr3_aa: CASSQDPTRLEYNEQFF
v_call: TRBV4-2; j_call: TRBJ2-7; clone_size: .; cdr3_length: 17; d_call: TRBD2; cdr3_nt: TGTGCCAGCAGCCAAGAAGTGGCGCGGGGGAGCTCCTACGAGCAGTACTTC; cdr3_aa: CASSQEVARGSSYEQYF
v_call: TRBV10-3; j_call: TRBJ2-5; clone_size: .; cdr3_length: 16; d_call: TRBD1; cdr3_nt: TGTGCCATCAGTGAAGCGGCGACAGGGGATCAAGAGACCCAGTACTTC; cdr3_aa: CAISEAATGDQETQYF
v_call: TRBV7-3; j_call: TRBJ2-2; clone_size: .; cdr3_length: 17; d_call: TRBD1; cdr3_nt: TGTGCCAGCAGCCTCTACGCTGGGACAGCTACCACCGGGGAGCTGTTTTTT; cdr3_aa: CASSLYAGTATTGELFF
v_call: TRBV30; j_call: TRBJ2-3; clone_size: few; cdr3_length: 16; d_call: TRBD1; cdr3_nt: TGTGCCTGGAGTGTGTTTGGGACAGGGGGACCAGATACGCAGTATTTT; cdr3_aa: CAWSVFGTGGPDTQYF